The sequence of this TCR beta chain was determined in a study of blood T cells in healthy people across ages. Only a few counts were recorded for this clonotype. PCR was performed a second time for about 7 to 11 cycles using a sample-barcoded 5' primer and a J-beta primer mix. The template-switch adaptor, which had 12 random nucleotides, put a tag on each cDNA molecule. One entry per CDR3 protein, called by TCRdb with MiXCR from the 5' RACE reads. This sample has 1.5 million to 2 million distinct CDR3 sequences, with around 35% found just once. V lost 1 base and J lost 7, with 17 bases in between. The CDR3 runs 16 residues. Per germline, CDR1 LGHDT and CDR2 YNNKEL (reference sequence).

The genes are TRBV3-1 and TRBJ1-5, with D tentatively TRBD1 (5 bases). The sequenced sample consisted of blood. The sequence was obtained from a woman aged 30 to 39 in good health. This chain's CDR3 is CASSQGGWGKGQPQHF. CDR3 sequence (DNA): TGTGCCAGCAGCCAAGGGGGTTGGGGAAAGGGGCAGCCCCAGCATTTT.